These 18 T cell receptor beta chains originate from one sample sequenced in a study of human T cells and chemical hapten exposure. TCRdb re-called the RACE reads through MiXCR, storing one row per CDR3 protein. The sample records more than 300,000 distinct CDR3 sequences, around 5% being singletons. The time point is: pre-sensitization, week 0. Specified treatment: therapeutic diphenylcyclopropenone sensitization with weekly scalp DPC. The sample was whole blood, taken in connection with sensitization to the hapten diphenylcyclopropenone (DPC). These receptors all come from a young woman with alopecia areata. Some clones in this sample may be carry-over from other donors' samples.

V usage is TRBV7-9 and J usage is TRBJ1-6; a weak D match, TRBD1 (5 bases). Looked up from germline, CDR1 is SEHNR and CDR2 is FQNEAQ (reference sequence). Trimming shortened V by 5 bases and J by 0 bases, and 17 bases separated the two germline ends. The CDR3 runs to 18 residues. The CDR3 loop reads CASSPAAGLSSYNSPLHF. As DNA, the CDR3 is TGTGCCAGCAGCCCCGCCGCAGGGCTGAGCTCCTATAATTCACCCCTCCACTTT.

In its sample, this clonotype was seen a few times. V gene TRBV28 combines with J gene TRBJ2-7; no firm D call. CDR1 is MDHEN and CDR2 is SYDVKM in the germline V gene. The CDR3 has 17 amino acids. Trimming cost V 5 bases and J 0 bases, with 20 bases left between them. The CDR3 is CASSPKVYRPSSYEQYF. CDR3 nucleotides: TGTGCCAGCAGTCCCAAGGTATATCGGCCGAGCTCCTACGAGCAGTACTTC.

This clonotype was observed a few times. V and J are TRBV9 and TRBJ2-2; TRBD1 agrees at 9 bases. With 4 bases clipped from V and 0 bases from J, the junction kept 7 bases outside the gene matches. Per the germline V gene, CDR1 is SGDLS and CDR2 is YYNGEE. The CDR3 contains 17 residues. CDR3 sequence (DNA): TGTGCCAGCAGCCTTCAGACAGGGGGACCGAACACCGGGGAGCTGTTTTTT. It specifies CASSLQTGGPNTGELFF.

This clonotype was counted a few times. The CDR3 spells CAISPGQGREMFGYTF. The DNA of the CDR3 is TGTGCCATCAGCCCGGGACAGGGAAGGGAAATGTTTGGCTACACCTTC. The chain carries TRBV10-3 and TRBJ1-2; TRBD1 aligns across 9 bases. Germline CDR1 reads ENHRY; CDR2 reads SYGVKD. V lost 6 bases, J lost 7 bases, and 15 bases stayed unmatched. CDR3 length: 16 amino acids.

This clonotype was observed at least ten times. This rearrangement joins TRBV7-3 to TRBJ1-6; weak D call: TRBD1 (6 bases). The germline CDR1 and CDR2 sequences are SGHTA and FQGTGA. The length of the CDR3 is 14 residues. V lost 5 bases and J lost 4, with 9 bases in between. CDR3 nucleotides: TGTGCCAGCAGCCGGGACACGTATAATTCACCCCTCCACTTT. Translating it yields CASSRDTYNSPLHF.

This clonotype showed up just once. The V gene is TRBV4-3, the J gene TRBJ2-3; unclear D gene. This CDR3 contains 15 residues. Looked up from germline, CDR1 is LGHNA and CDR2 is YSLEER. The ends were cut back, 1 base at V and 0 bases at J, with 8 bases in the middle. The DNA of the CDR3 is TGCGCCAGCAGCCAAGTCTACGCTAGCACAGATACGCAGTATTTT. Protein product: CASSQVYASTDTQYF.

Many counts were recorded for this clonotype. The V gene is TRBV4-1, the J gene TRBJ2-5, with D unclear. CDR1 is MGHRA, CDR2 YSYEKL, per germline. V dropped 4 bases and J dropped 4 bases, with 16 bases sitting between them. This CDR3 has 15 amino acids. CDR3 residues: CASSPLSALSETQYF. The DNA for the CDR3 is TGCGCCAGCAGCCCCCTATCGGCTCTGTCAGAGACCCAGTACTTC.

This clonotype occurred a few times. V is TRBV5-6 and J is TRBJ2-5; D is tentatively TRBD1 or TRBD2 (6 bases each). Germline assignment: CDR1 SGHDT and CDR2 YYEEEE. V was pared by 4 bases and J by 1 base, with 20 bases between. The CDR3 contains 17 residues. CDR3 region: CASSLPRRRGPQETQYF. Here the CDR3 DNA reads TGTGCCAGCAGCCTACCTCGCCGACGGGGGCCCCAAGAGACCCAGTACTTC.

This clonotype was counted ten times or more. The chain carries TRBV6-1 and TRBJ1-5; 10 bases are a match to TRBD1. The J segment lost 6 bases and the V segment lost 5 bases, leaving 7 bases of the junction unmatched. CDR1 is MNHNS and CDR2 is SASEGT in the germline V gene. This CDR3 is 15 amino acids long. CDR3 loop: CASSTGQGGGQPQHF. CDR3 nucleotide sequence: TGTGCCAGCAGTACCGGACAGGGGGGAGGTCAGCCCCAGCATTTT.

This clonotype was observed a few times. The V gene is TRBV24-1, the J gene TRBJ2-1; TRBD1 or TRBD2 may be the D gene (6 bases each). The CDR3 is 16 residues long. Germline values: CDR1 KGHDR, CDR2 SFDVKD. The V gene lost 3 bases and the J gene lost 9 bases, with 20 bases spanning the gap. As DNA, the CDR3 is TGTGCCACCAGTGATCCCACAGGGACTGGATGGGGTGAGCAGTTCTTC. Translation gives CATSDPTGTGWGEQFF.

This clonotype has at least ten counts. The rearrangement links TRBV14 to TRBJ2-1; 7 positions agree with TRBD1. Trimming took 6 bases from V and 3 from J; bases not matched to a gene: 5. Germline V gene sequence: CDR1 SGHDN, CDR2 FVKESK. The CDR3 runs 14 residues. CDR3 nucleotide sequence: TGTGCCAGCAGTCTAGGGACAGTCTACAATGAGCAGTTCTTC. Its translation is CASSLGTVYNEQFF.

This clonotype has at least ten counts. The genes are TRBV6-6 and TRBJ1-1; 7 nucleotides align to TRBD1. In germline, CDR1 is MNHNY, CDR2 SVGAGI (reference sequence). Trimming cost V 3 bases and J 1 base; bases outside gene matches: 8. The CDR3 covers 16 residues. The CDR3, as DNA: TGTGCCAGCAGTTATGGGGCCAGGGGGGCGAACACTGAAGCTTTCTTT. The encoded protein is CASSYGARGANTEAFF.

This clonotype was counted ten times or more. The genes are TRBV4-3 and TRBJ1-3, with no clear D. Looked up from germline, CDR1 is LGHNA and CDR2 is YSLEER. This CDR3 has 17 residues. Between the trimmed V and J ends, which lost 4 bases and 0 bases, there was a span of 16 bases. The CDR3 reads CASSPKTDGFSGNTIYF. The CDR3 region has the DNA TGCGCCAGCAGCCCGAAGACTGACGGATTCTCTGGAAACACCATATATTTT.

The table lists this clonotype with many counts. The chain couples TRBV4-2 to TRBJ1-1; D may be TRBD1 (5 bases). Trimming pared 3 bases from V and 3 bases from J, leaving 11 bases between. This CDR3 contains 14 residues. Germline CDR1 and CDR2: LGHNA and YNFKEQ. The CDR3 is CASSQETRDTEAFF. The CDR3 DNA sequence: TGTGCCAGCAGCCAGGAGACCAGGGACACTGAAGCTTTCTTT.

There are a few counts of this clonotype. The V and J genes are TRBV5-4 and TRBJ1-2, with a tentative D call TRBD1 (5 bases). In germline, CDR1 is SGHNT, CDR2 YYREEE (reference sequence). V dropped 7 bases and J dropped 2 bases, with 9 bases sitting between them. The CDR3 contains 12 residues. CDR3 region: CASQGLNYGYTF. DNA of the CDR3: TGTGCCAGCCAGGGACTGAACTATGGCTACACCTTC.

This clonotype was counted many times. CDR3 sequence: CASRPFEGGFLDTQYF. CDR3 nucleotide sequence: TGTGCCAGCAGGCCTTTCGAGGGGGGATTCCTGGATACGCAGTATTTT. This rearrangement joins TRBV27 to TRBJ2-3, with D perhaps assigned TRBD1 or TRBD2 (6 bases each). The CDR3 has 16 residues. Germline V lookup: CDR1 MNHEY, CDR2 SMNVEV (reference sequence). V was pared by 6 bases and J by 6 bases, with 22 bases between.

This clonotype appeared a few times. This rearrangement joins TRBV20-1 to TRBJ2-3, with D perhaps TRBD1 (6 bases). The CDR3 spans 13 residues. The V and J ends lost 2 bases and 4 bases respectively, with 10 bases between them. Germline assignment: CDR1 DFQATT and CDR2 SNEGSKA (reference sequence). The CDR3 is CSARNPGADTQYF. For the CDR3, the DNA is TGCAGTGCTAGAAATCCAGGGGCAGATACGCAGTATTTT.

In this sample, this clonotype turned up a few times. The J gene is TRBJ1-2, the V gene TRBV20-1; D unresolved. V was trimmed by 7 bases and J by 3 bases, leaving 18 bases between them. Germline V gene lookup returns CDR1 DFQATT and CDR2 SNEGSKA (reference sequence). The CDR3 extends over 14 amino acids. The DNA for the CDR3 is TGCAGTGATTCGCCCCAGACCTACGACTATGGCTACACCTTC. Translated: CSDSPQTYDYGYTF.